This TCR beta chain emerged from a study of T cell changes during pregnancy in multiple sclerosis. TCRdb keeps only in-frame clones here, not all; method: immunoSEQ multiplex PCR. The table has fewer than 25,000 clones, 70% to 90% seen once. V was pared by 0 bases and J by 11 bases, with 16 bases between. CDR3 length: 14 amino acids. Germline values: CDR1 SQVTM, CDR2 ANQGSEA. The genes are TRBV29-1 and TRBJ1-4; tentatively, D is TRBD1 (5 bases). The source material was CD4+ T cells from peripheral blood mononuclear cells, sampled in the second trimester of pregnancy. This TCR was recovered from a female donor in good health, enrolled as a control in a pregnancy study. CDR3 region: CSVEEGGGPGKLFF. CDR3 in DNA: TGCAGCGTTGAAGAGGGGGGAGGCCCCGGTAAACTGTTTTTT.